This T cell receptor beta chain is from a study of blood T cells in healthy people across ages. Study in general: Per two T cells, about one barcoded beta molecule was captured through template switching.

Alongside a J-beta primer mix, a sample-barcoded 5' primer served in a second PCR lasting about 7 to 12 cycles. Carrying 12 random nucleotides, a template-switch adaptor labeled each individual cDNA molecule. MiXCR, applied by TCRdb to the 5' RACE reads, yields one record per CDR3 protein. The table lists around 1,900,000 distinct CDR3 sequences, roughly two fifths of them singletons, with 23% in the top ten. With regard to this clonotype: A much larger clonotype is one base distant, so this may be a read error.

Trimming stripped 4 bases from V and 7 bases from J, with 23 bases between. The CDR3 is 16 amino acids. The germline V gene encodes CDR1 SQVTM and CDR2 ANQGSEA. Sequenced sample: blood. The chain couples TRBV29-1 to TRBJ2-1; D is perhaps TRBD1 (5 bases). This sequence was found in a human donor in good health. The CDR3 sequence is CSVVNSNRGVKNEQFF. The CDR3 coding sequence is TGCAGCGTTGTGAATTCGAATAGGGGTGTAAAGAATGAGCAGTTCTTC.